This T cell receptor (beta chain) stems from a study of cytomegalovirus exposure and HLA in healthy donors (dated by TCRdb to about 2017). Regarding the study in general: An earlier analysis of some 550 of the donors reported approximately 300 Gb of sequence data and 120 million or so unique TCR beta sequences from around 200 million T cells. Roughly 310 gigabases of sequencing data and some 85 million unique TCR sequences were included in an early release covering roughly 600 HLA-typed donors. Of the roughly 420 genotyped donors, 75% to 85% were placed in the genetic ancestry cluster associated with self-reported Caucasian donors. The study aimed to test whether cataloging public T cell receptors could reveal signatures of past pathogen exposure. Using immunosequencing, the study profiled T cell repertoires from 500 to 800 subjects and related those repertoires to cytomegalovirus serostatus. A separate validation cohort of roughly 130 different subjects was used in addition to the roughly 700-subject first cohort. To predict cytomegalovirus infection status, the study combined high-throughput TCR immunosequencing, statistical association of individual TCRs with disease status, and machine learning. To study patterns of TCR occurrence, a later analysis re-analyzed previously published TCR beta repertoires from 666 donors and added high-resolution HLA genotyping. Rather than using new phenotypic data, the later analysis identified candidate immune exposures from TCR beta sequences and from how often those sequences occurred across donors. In an earlier analysis of 587 of the donors, high-throughput TCR beta sequencing was used to judge whether each TCR beta V gene segment behaved as functional or pseudogenic. Donor age, sex, ethnicity and CMV serostatus were collected together with the repertoire data. In a later genetic analysis, genome-wide SNP genotypes for 398 of the 666 donors were used, and that subset was treated as a discovery cohort. Every discovery cohort repertoire had been produced on one sequencing platform. Class I and class II HLA loci were covered by the typing at four-digit resolution. Typing coverage varied by locus: roughly 629-630 donors for A, B, C, DRB1 and DQB1; under 550 for DQA1; more than 600 for DPA1; fewer than 480 for DPB1. Four to six DR-DQ haplotypes were handled as single units for association and clustering, since linkage in the cohort was strong. Among around 400 genotyped donors of the cohort, an average of around 240,000 unique TCR beta nucleotide sequences was sequenced per donor, of which 15% to 20% were non-productive. Beyond this particular receptor, the publication reports: A later genetic analysis reported fewer N-insertions in productive TCRs among donors in an Asian-associated ancestry cluster than the roughly 700-donor mean. Because the 87-base-pair reads could not distinguish some IMGT-functional V segments, including TRBV6-2 and TRBV6-3, those segments were excluded. In a later analysis, HLA-associated TCR beta chains were found to be more clonally expanded and to have lower generation probabilities than equally common non-associated chains. Strong co-occurrence of HLA alleles, especially DR and DQ, made assigning TCR associations to individual alleles difficult. HLA typing was unavailable for some donors at each locus, so association tests used only the typed subset. Most TCR sequences were observed very rarely across donors, whereas some public TCRs were present in many individuals. Sequencing depth was assumed to be roughly uniform across donors in the presence/absence analyses, though that assumption may not hold. In a later analysis, most CMV-associated TCR beta chains were found to appear HLA-restricted, with HLA associations seemingly driven largely by CMV exposure. In vitro tests confirmed that a few of the cytomegalovirus-associated TCR beta chains recognize cytomegalovirus antigens. According to a later analysis, TCR association rates differed among HLA loci, with DRB1 alleles showing the most associated TCRs and HLA-C alleles showing the fewest. A further reported finding was that TCR beta sequences accurately predicted the HLA-A and HLA-B alleles for most subjects in the first cohort. In a later analysis, 16,951 TCR beta sequences were associated with specific HLA alleles at a false discovery rate of 0.05. Several of the top co-occurrence clusters appeared to be linked to parvovirus B19, influenza, CMV and Epstein-Barr virus, according to a later analysis. For the cohort, immune exposure information was limited to CMV serostatus. A later genetic analysis associated a missense DCLRE1C variant with V-gene and J-gene trimming of TCR beta chains, and an independent cohort replicated the association. In an earlier analysis of fewer than 750 of the donors, most TCR beta V segments were observed in productive rearrangements about 87% or about 30% of the time, broadly matching IMGT annotations. In both the original and validation cohorts, the classifier was reported to diagnose cytomegalovirus status with high specificity and sensitivity. The study listed 164 TCR beta chains as associated with cytomegalovirus. Only TCR beta chains were sequenced in this cohort, and the absence of alpha or paired-chain data limited detectable features. A group of highly shared sequence variants was considered likely to be a technical artifact of the sequencing pipeline. Linkage disequilibrium might explain the correlated functional status among segregating V segments, but an unknown experimental factor could not be ruled out. The authors suggested that the approach could potentially be extended to other disease states and immunological phenotypes. The earlier analysis of 587 of the donors excluded fewer than 20 rarely observed V segments, including chromosome 9 orphons, because counts were too low.

The receptor library was made with the immunoSEQ multiplex PCR assay. For the multiplex PCR, a mixture combining 60 forward primers for TCR Vbeta segments and 13 reverse primers for TCR Jbeta segments was used. The CDR3 region of rearranged TCR beta genes was amplified from genomic DNA with a multiplex PCR assay. On the Illumina HiSeq System, the amplified TCR beta libraries were sequenced as 87-base-pair reads. The study's own analysis went as follows. In a later analysis, tens of millions of unique TCR beta chains were counted across the approximately 620 repertoires, and around 11 million of these chains were shared by at least two donors. To remove PCR and sequencing errors, raw reads were error-corrected and collapsed into unique sequences using a nearest-neighbor algorithm that merged closely related sequences. CDR3 sequences were aligned to IMGT reference sequences to assign V, D and J gene segments. For a sequence to be retained, a match of at least six nucleotides was required to both a V gene segment and a J gene segment. A rearrangement counted as productive if the CDR3 had no stop codons and remained in frame with V and J, and every other rearrangement counted as non-productive. CDR3 was defined according to IMGT convention as the region running from the second conserved V-encoded cysteine to the conserved J-encoded phenylalanine. The earlier analysis of some 580 of the donors excluded any sequence lacking an unambiguous match to a single V gene segment. In an earlier analysis of approximately 610 of the donors, V segments were called functional above 56.7% productive rearrangements and were called segregating when the between-donor standard deviation exceeded 5%. To diagnose cytomegalovirus status from the catalog of TCR beta chain sequences, a statistical classification framework was built. In a later analysis, TCR nucleotide sequences were compared against IMGT/GENE-DB human TR gene sequences so that V and J genes could be assigned. The TCRdist pipeline was used in a later analysis to assign CDR3 sequences and most-parsimonious VDJ recombination scenarios. In a later analysis, every TCR beta chain was defined by the combination of its CDR3 amino acid sequence and its V-gene family, and reads without a unique V-gene family were dropped. As a way to deal with suspected cross-contamination and a sequencing artifact, a later analysis dropped 450 to 700 nucleotide sequences that were highly shared and had low generation probability. A later analysis calculated a clonal expansion index for each public chain from normalized within-repertoire ranks of inferred template counts. A later analysis computed generation probabilities with a VDJ recombination model fitted to out-of-frame rearrangements, and checked the results against IGoR. In a later analysis, hypergeometric tests were used to score TCR-TCR, TCR-HLA and TCR-CMV co-occurrence, with a repertoire-size bias correction applied to TCR pairs. A later analysis estimated false discovery rates by permuting HLA or CMV assignments 20 times. A later analysis grouped co-occurring TCRs with DBSCAN, adding TCRdist sequence similarity when clustering within HLA-allele-positive subsets. Repertoires with fewer than 30,000 or more than 120,000 public chains were left out of co-occurrence clustering, as were five repertoires with anomalous nucleotide sharing. TCRdb provides this immuneACCESS table in a form limited to in-frame rearrangements. Some clones are lacking; in checked studies, under half of them reflect an unresolved V gene, and why the rest are absent is not known. The V and J calls and clone size come from that table; D and trimming were worked out from the DNA. The sample table contains about 160,000 clones; only one count was recorded for roughly 80% of them. Clones ranked in the top ten supply about 7% of the sample.

In total, fewer than 750 healthy bone marrow donors made up the cohort. At the time of sampling, every cohort member was nominally healthy, though immune exposures that went unrecorded were likely present. The donor was CMV seropositive and was included in the group of around 300 seropositive cohort members. Each donor provided a peripheral blood sample, and peripheral blood mononuclear cells were used for TCR beta sequencing. The Qiagen DNeasy Blood Extraction Kit was used to extract genomic DNA from the blood cell samples. A note on this clone: What antigen it recognizes has not been identified. Base qualities are not provided; no much larger clone lies one nucleotide away.

V and J are trimmed by 5 bases and 11 bases, and the gene matches miss 8 bases of the junction. The germline V gene provides CDR1 MGHRA and CDR2 YSYEKL. From the cysteine up to the phenylalanine, the CDR3 has a length of 12 residues. Only the CDR3 region is kept as DNA, spanning 36 bases read in frame from base 1. The receptor comes from a woman under 40 in good health and CMV-seropositive. Specimen: PBMCs. Recombination linked TRBV4-1 to TRBJ1-1; 7 middle bases align to TRBD1. The sequence in DNA is TGCGCCAGCAGCAAAAGGGGGCAAGGGGCTTTCTTT. This sequence encodes CASSKRGQGAFF.